This TCR beta chain was observed in a study of blood T cells in healthy people across ages. Findings and limits, study-wide: Per million T cells, TCR beta diversity dropped about linearly as age rose.

On this clonotype: The antigen is not known.

V trimming: 3 bases; J trimming: 6 bases; junction bases outside the gene matches: 8. CDR1 is SQVTM and CDR2 is ANQGSEA in the germline V gene. This CDR3 contains 14 residues. Roughly 10 milliliters of peripheral blood were drawn from each donor into EDTA-treated tubes. The authors isolated at least 6 million PBMCs per sample. Primers used in a second PCR of about 6 to 12 cycles were a sample-barcoded 5' primer and a J-beta primer mix. Carrying 12 random nucleotides, a template-switch adaptor labeled each individual cDNA molecule. Via MiXCR, TCRdb re-called the 5' RACE reads, giving one row per CDR3 protein. The sample lists 1 million to 1.2 million distinct CDR3 sequences, approximately 38% occurring once.

V gene TRBV29-1 combines with J gene TRBJ1-1; 9 positions agree with TRBD1. The origin of this receptor is a man younger than 35 in good health. The sequenced sample was blood. The CDR3 region has the DNA TGCAGCGTTGATTCCGGACAGGGGTTTTCTGAAGCTTTCTTT. It specifies CSVDSGQGFSEAFF.